This T cell receptor (beta chain) was identified in a study of control samples from healthy donors and cancer patients. Repertoires were generated with immunoSEQ multiplex PCR, while TCRdb's copy carries only in-frame clones and drops some. The sample yields over 200,000 clones, 82% seen once. Germline V gene lookup returns CDR1 WNHNN and CDR2 SYGVQD (reference sequence). CDR3 length equals 15 residues. V lost 6 bases to trimming and J lost 7 bases; unmatched junction nucleotides: 10. The specimen was PBMCs. V gene TRBV10-1 combines with J gene TRBJ2-1; 9 bases are a match to TRBD2. The sequence derives from a woman aged 55-69 years with lung cancer. The CDR3, as DNA: TGCGCCAGCAGCGTGCGAAGCGGGAGGAAAAATGAGCAGTTCTTC. Amino acid sequence: CASSVRSGRKNEQFF.